This T cell receptor (beta chain) was captured by sequencing in a study of spatial heterogeneity in lung cancer. Study context: Untreated early-stage non-small cell lung cancer patients, 65 to 90 in total, were the donors. Those follow-up PBMC samples that were available underwent sequencing, at a median interval of approximately two years following resection.

Time point of the sample: blood at routine non-recurrence follow-up after resection. Whole RNA obtained from tumor, nontumor lung or frozen PBMC underwent sequencing without sorting. This clonotype appeared a few times. Single TCR cDNA molecules each had their own unique molecular identifier. One entry per CDR3 protein, called by TCRdb with MiXCR from the 5' RACE reads. The repertoire holds 43,000 or so distinct CDR3 sequences, with about 10% as singletons. V lost 1 base and J lost 1, with 7 bases in between. CDR3 length equals 14 residues. CDR1 LGHNA and CDR2 YSLEER come from the germline V gene. The chain is built from TRBV4-3 and TRBJ2-5; D is unclear. The source material was PBMCs, sampled at follow-up. The sequence came from a male donor with early-stage non-small cell lung cancer. For the CDR3, the DNA is TGCGCCAGCAGCCAAGCCCGCACCCAAGAGACCCAGTACTTC. Translation gives CASSQARTQETQYF.